The clone carrying this T cell receptor (beta chain) was seen at least ten times. The antigen remains unidentified. This CDR3 spans 13 amino acids. Germline loops: CDR1 SNHLY, CDR2 FYNNEI. The V segment lost 4 bases and the J segment 3 bases; nucleotides outside the gene matches: 2. This record belongs to a study of regulatory T cells in long-lasting Graves disease. Whole-study results and caveats: It was in persistent disease that TRBV28, TRBJ1-2 and TRBJ2-5 were favored.

As for time point: persistent/refractory GD, antithyroid drugs over 5 years with positive TRAb. PBMCs were the source of the RNA used for TCR sequencing. In building TCR beta libraries, iRepertoire HTBI primers were used together with Arm-PCR of CDR3 regions. As handled by the study authors: Samples collectively showed some 65 TRBV and approximately 15 TRBJ segments. TCRdb re-analysed the multiplex PCR reads in MiXCR, keeping a single row per CDR3 protein. These V and J calls derive from TCRdb rather than the authors' analysis. The data contain fewer than 450,000 distinct CDR3 sequences, around 22% of them seen just once; the ten biggest clones take up about a quarter.

The sample in question was peripheral blood mononuclear cells (PBMCs), obtained when the disease was refractory, from a patient treated with antithyroid drugs. The sequence came from a female donor with Graves disease. The chain joins TRBV2 to TRBJ1-2, with 7 nucleotides matching TRBD1. The DNA for the CDR3 is TGTGCCAGCAGTGGACAGGGCTACTATGGCTACACCTTC. Translating it yields CASSGQGYYGYTF.